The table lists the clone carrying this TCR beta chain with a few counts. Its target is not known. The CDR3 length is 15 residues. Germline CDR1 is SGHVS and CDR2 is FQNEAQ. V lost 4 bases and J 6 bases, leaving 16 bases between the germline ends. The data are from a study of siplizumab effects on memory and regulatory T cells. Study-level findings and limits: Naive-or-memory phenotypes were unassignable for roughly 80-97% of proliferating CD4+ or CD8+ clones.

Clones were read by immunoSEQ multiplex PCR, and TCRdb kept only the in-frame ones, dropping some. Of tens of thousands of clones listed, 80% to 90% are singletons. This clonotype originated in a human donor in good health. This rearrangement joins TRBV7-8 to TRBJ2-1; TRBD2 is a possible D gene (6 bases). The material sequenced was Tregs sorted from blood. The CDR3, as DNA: TGTGCCAGCAGCTCATCCGGGACTGACTTCAATGAGCAGTTCTTC. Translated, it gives CASSSSGTDFNEQFF.